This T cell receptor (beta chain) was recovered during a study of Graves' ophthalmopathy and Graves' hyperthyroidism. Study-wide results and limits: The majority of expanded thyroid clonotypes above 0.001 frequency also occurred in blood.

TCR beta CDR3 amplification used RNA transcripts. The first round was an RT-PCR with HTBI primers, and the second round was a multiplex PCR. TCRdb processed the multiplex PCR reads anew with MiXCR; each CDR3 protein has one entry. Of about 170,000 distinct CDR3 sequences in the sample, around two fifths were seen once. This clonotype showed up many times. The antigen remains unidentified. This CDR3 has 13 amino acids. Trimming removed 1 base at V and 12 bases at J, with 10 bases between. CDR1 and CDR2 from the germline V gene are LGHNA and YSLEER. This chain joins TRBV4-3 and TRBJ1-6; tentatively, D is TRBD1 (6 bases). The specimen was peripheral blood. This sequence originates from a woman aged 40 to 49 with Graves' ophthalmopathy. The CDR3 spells CASSQGGRGPLHF. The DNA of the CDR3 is TGCGCCAGCAGCCAAGGCGGCAGGGGACCCCTCCACTTT.